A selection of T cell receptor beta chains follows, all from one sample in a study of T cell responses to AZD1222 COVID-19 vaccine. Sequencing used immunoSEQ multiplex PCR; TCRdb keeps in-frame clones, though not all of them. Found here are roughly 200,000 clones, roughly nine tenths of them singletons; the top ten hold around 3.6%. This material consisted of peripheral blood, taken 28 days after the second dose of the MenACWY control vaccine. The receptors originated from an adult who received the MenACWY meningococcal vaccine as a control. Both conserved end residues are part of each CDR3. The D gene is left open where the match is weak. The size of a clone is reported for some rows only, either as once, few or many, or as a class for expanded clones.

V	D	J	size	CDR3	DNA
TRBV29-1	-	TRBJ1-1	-	CSVRLQGAEAFF	TGCAGCGTTCGCCTCCAGGGCGCTGAAGCTTTCTTT
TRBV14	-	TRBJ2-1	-	CASSQITSYNEQFF	TGTGCCAGCAGCCAGATCACAAGCTACAATGAGCAGTTCTTC
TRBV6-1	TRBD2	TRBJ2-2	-	CASSAFEGPSGRSGELFF	TGTGCCAGCAGTGCCTTCGAGGGGCCTAGCGGGAGGTCCGGGGAGCTGTTTTTT
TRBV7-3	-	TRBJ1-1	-	CASSLSSGGANTEAFF	TGTGCCAGCAGCTTAAGTTCTGGGGGGGCGAACACTGAAGCTTTCTTT
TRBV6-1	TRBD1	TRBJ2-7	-	CASSEGGQGWYEQYF	TGTGCCAGCAGTGAAGGAGGACAGGGGTGGTACGAGCAGTACTTC
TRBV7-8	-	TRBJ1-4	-	CASSLSGPFNEKLFF	TGTGCCAGCAGCTTATCCGGACCGTTTAATGAAAAACTGTTTTTT
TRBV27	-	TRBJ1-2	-	CASSLLPARYGYTF	TGTGCCAGCAGTTTACTCCCGGCCCGCTATGGCTACACCTTC
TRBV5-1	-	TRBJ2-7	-	CASSFVAGAYEQYF	TGCGCCAGCAGCTTTGTTGCGGGCGCCTACGAGCAGTACTTC
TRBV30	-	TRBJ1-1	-	CAWTVSGNTEAFF	TGTGCCTGGACTGTCTCAGGGAACACTGAAGCTTTCTTT
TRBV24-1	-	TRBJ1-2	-	CATSDVGTAYGYTF	TGTGCCACCAGTGATGTCGGGACGGCCTATGGCTACACCTTC
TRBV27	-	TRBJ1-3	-	CASSFTGQGGNTIYF	TGTGCCAGCAGTTTTACAGGGCAAGGAGGAAACACCATATATTTT
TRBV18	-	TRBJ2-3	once	CASSPPPGGDTQYF	TGTGCCAGCTCACCACCCCCAGGAGGAGATACGCAGTATTTT
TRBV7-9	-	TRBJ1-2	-	CASSLALERVVDGYTF	TGTGCCAGCAGCTTAGCCCTTGAGAGGGTAGTCGATGGCTACACCTTC
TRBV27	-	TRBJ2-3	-	CASSFIGDTQYF	TGTGCCAGCAGTTTTATCGGAGATACGCAGTATTTT
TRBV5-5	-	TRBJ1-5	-	CASSSQQRNQPQHF	TGTGCCAGCAGCTCCCAGCAACGTAATCAGCCCCAGCATTTT
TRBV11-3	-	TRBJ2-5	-	CASSPPGRWETQYF	TGTGCCAGCAGCCCCCCGGGACGCTGGGAGACCCAGTACTTC
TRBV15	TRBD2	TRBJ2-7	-	CATSRETSGRKEQYF	TGTGCCACCAGCAGAGAGACTAGCGGGAGAAAAGAGCAGTACTTC
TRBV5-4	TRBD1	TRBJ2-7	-	CASSLAQKGTGGTIREQYF	TGTGCCAGCAGCTTGGCCCAAAAGGGGACAGGGGGGACTATACGGGAGCAGTACTTC
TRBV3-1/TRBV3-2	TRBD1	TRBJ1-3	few	CASSLRRKTGAIGNTIYF	TGTGCCAGCAGCCTACGAAGGAAGACAGGGGCTATTGGAAACACCATATATTTT
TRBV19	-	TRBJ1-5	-	CATRNREHNQPQHF	TGTGCCACCAGAAACAGGGAGCATAATCAGCCCCAGCATTTT